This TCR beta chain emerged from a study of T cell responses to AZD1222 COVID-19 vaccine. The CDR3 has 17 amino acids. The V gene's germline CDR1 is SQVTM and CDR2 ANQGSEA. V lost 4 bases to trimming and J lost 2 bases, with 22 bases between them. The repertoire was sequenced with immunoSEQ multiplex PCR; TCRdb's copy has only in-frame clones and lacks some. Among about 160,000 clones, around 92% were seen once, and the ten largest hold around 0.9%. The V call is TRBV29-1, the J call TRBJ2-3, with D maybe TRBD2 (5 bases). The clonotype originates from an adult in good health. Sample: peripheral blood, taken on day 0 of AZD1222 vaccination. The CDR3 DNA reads TGCAGCGTTGGGGTTTTGGCTAGCTTAGGATACACAGATACGCAGTATTTT. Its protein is CSVGVLASLGYTDTQYF.